This T cell receptor (beta chain) was documented in a study of T cell responses to AZD1222 COVID-19 vaccine. Study summary: The study pooled second doses at about 4 or about 12 weeks.

Study outcomes and limitations: Only a handful of individuals given AZD1222 were seropositive at baseline. Repertoire collection took place solely once the T cell response had peaked. Rises in breadth and depth of Spike-specific TCRs came after two AZD1222 doses.

As to this clone: The antigen is not known.

Sequencing used immunoSEQ multiplex PCR; TCRdb keeps in-frame clones, though not all of them. The sample has 95,000 to 150,000 clones, less than 95% seen once; the top ten hold 7.2%. The sequence was collected from an adult in good health. Material: peripheral blood, obtained on day 0 of AZD1222 vaccination.

The CDR3 sequence is CASSLRAANYEQYF. The CDR3 coding sequence is TGTGCCAGCAGTTTACGGGCCGCAAACTACGAGCAGTACTTC. This chain joins TRBV27 and TRBJ2-7; D ambiguous. Germline-derived CDR1 and CDR2 are MNHEY and SMNVEV (reference sequence). With 2 bases removed from V and 3 bases from J, the gap between germline ends came to 11 bases. The CDR3 totals 14 residues.